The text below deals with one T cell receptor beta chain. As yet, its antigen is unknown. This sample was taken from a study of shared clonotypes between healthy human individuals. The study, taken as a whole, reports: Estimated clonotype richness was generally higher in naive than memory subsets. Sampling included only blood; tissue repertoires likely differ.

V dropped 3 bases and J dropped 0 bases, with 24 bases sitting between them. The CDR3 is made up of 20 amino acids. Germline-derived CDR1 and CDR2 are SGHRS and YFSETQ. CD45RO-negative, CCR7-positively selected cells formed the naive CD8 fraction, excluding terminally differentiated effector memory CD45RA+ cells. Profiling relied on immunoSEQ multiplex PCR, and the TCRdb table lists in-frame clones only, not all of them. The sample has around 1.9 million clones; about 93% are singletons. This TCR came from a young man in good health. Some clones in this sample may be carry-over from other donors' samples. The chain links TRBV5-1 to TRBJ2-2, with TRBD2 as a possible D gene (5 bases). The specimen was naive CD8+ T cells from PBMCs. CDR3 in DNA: TGCGCCAGCAGCTGGGATGGGAGAGAGAGACATAACCCGAACACCGGGGAGCTGTTTTTT. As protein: CASSWDGRERHNPNTGELFF. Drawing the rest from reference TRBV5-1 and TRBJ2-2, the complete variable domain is KAGVTQTPRYLIKTRGQQVTLSCSPISGHRSVSWYQQTPGQGLQFLFEYFSETQRNKGNFPGRFSGRQFSNSRSEMNVSTLELGDSALYLCASSWDGRERHNPNTGELFFGEGSRLTVL.